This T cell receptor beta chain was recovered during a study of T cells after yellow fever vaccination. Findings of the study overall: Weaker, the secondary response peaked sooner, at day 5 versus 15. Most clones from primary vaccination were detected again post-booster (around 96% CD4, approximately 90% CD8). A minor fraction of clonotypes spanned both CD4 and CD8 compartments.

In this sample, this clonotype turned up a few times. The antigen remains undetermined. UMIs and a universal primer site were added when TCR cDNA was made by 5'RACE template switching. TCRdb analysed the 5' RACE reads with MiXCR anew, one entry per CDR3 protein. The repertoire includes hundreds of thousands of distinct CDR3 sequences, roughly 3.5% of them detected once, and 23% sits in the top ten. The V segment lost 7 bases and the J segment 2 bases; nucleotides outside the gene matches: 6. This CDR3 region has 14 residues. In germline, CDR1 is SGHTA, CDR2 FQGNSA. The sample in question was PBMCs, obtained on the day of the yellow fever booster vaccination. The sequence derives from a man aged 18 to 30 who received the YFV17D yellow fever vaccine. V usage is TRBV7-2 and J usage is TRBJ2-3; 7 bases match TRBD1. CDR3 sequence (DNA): TGTGCCAGCACCCTACAGGGGTCCACAGATACGCAGTATTTT. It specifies CASTLQGSTDTQYF.